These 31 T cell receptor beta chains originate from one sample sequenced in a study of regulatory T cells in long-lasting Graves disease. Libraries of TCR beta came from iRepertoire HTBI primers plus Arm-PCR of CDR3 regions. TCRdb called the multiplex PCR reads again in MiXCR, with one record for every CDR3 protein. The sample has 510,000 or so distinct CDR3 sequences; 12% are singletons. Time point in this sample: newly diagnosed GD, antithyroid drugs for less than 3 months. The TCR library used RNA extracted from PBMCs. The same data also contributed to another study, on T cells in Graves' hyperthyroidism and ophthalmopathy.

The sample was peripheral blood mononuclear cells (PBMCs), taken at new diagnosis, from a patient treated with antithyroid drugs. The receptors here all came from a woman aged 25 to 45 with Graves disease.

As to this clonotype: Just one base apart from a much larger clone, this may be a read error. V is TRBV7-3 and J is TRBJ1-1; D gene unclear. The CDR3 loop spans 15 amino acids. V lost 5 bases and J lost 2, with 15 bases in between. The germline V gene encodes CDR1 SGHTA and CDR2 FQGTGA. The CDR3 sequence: CASSLGSGDNTEAFF. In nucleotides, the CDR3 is TGTGCCAGCAGCCTGGGGTCCGGGGATAACACTGAAGCTTTCTTT.

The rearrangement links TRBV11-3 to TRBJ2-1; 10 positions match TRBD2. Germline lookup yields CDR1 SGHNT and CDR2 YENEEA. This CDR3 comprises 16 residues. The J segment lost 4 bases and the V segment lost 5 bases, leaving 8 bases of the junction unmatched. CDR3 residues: CASSPLAGDSYNEQFF. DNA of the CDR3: TGTGCCAGCAGCCCCCTAGCGGGAGACTCTTACAATGAGCAGTTCTTC. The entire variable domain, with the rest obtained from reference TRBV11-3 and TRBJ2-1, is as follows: EAGVVQSPRYKIIEKKQPVAFWCNPISGHNTLYWYLQNLGQGPELLIRYENEEAVDDSQLPKDRFSAERLKGVDSTLKIQPAELGDSAVYLCASSPLAGDSYNEQFFGPGTRLTVL.

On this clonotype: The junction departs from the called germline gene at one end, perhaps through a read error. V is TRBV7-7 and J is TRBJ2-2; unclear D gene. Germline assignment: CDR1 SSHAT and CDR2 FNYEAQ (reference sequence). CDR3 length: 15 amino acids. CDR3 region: CASSLSHGQPGELFF. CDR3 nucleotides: TGTGCTAGCAGCTTAAGTCACGGCCAGCCCGGGGAGCTGTTTTTT.

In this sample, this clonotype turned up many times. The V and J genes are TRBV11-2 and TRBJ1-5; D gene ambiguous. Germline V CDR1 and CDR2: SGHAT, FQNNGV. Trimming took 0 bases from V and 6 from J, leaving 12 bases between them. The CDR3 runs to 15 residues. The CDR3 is CASSLDLTVGQPQHF. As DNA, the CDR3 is TGTGCCAGCAGCTTAGATCTAACAGTAGGTCAGCCCCAGCATTTT.

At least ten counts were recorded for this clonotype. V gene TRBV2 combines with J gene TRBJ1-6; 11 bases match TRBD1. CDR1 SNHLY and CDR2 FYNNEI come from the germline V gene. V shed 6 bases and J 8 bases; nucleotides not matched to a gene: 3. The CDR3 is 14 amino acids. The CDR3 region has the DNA TGTGCCAGCAGGGTGGACAGGGGGCATTCACCCCTCCACTTT. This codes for CASRVDRGHSPLHF.

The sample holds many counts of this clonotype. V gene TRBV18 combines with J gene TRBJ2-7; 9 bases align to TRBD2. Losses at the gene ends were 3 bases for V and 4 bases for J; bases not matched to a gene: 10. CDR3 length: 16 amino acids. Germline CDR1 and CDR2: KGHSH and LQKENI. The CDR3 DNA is TGTGCCAGCTCACCGGCGGGAGGGAAGTTTGGTTACGAGCAGTACTTC. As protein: CASSPAGGKFGYEQYF.

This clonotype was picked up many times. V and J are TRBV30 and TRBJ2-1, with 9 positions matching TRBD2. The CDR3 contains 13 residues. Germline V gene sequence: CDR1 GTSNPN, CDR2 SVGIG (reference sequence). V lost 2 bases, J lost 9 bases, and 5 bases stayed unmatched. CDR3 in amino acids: CAWSIGTSSEQFF. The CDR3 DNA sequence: TGTGCCTGGAGTATCGGGACTAGCAGTGAGCAGTTCTTC.

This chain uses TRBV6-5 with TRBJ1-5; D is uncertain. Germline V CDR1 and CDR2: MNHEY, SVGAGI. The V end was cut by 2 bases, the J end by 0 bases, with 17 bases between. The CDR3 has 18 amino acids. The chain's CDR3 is CASSYRFTATDSNQPQHF. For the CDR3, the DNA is TGTGCCAGCAGTTACCGGTTCACGGCGACTGATAGCAATCAGCCCCAGCATTTT.

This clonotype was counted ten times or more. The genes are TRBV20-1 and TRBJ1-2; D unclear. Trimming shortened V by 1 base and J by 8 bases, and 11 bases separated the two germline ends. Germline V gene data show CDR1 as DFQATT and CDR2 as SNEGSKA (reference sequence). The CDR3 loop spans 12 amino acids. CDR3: CSARVNRGGYTF. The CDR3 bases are TGCAGTGCTAGAGTAAACCGCGGAGGCTACACCTTC.

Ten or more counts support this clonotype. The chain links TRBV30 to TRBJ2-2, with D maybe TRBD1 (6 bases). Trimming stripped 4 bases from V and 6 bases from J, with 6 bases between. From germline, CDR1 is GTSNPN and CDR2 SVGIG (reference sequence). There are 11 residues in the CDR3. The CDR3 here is CAWKGAGELFF. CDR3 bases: TGTGCCTGGAAGGGGGCCGGGGAGCTGTTTTTT.

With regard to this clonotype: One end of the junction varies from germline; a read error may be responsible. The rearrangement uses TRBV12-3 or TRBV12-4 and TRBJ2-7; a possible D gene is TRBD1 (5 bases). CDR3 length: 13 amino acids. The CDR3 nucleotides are TGTGCCAGCAGTTTATCAGGGAATCACGAGCAGCACTTC. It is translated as CASSLSGNHEQHF.

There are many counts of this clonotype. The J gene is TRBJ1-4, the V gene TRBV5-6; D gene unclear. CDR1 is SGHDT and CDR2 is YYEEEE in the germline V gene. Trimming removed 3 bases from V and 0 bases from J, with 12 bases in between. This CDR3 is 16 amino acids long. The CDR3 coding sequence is TGTGCCAGCAGCTCGAGTACACCTGCAACTAATGAAAAACTGTTTTTT. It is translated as CASSSSTPATNEKLFF.

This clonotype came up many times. The CDR3 is CASFTGGAVNTEAFF. The CDR3 nucleotides read TGTGCCAGTTTTACAGGGGGCGCGGTGAACACTGAAGCTTTCTTT. The J gene is TRBJ1-1, the V gene TRBV28; 9 bases are a match to TRBD1. The V gene end was trimmed by 9 bases and the J gene end by 0 bases; junction bases not matched to a gene: 8. Germline values: CDR1 MDHEN, CDR2 SYDVKM. The CDR3 consists of 15 residues.

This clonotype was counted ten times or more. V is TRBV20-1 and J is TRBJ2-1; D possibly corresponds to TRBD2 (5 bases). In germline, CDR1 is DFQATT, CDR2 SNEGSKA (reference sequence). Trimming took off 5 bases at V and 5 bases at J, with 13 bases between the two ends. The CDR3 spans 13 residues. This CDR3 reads CSASTGYNNEQFF. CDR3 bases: TGCAGTGCTTCCACGGGATACAACAATGAGCAGTTCTTC.

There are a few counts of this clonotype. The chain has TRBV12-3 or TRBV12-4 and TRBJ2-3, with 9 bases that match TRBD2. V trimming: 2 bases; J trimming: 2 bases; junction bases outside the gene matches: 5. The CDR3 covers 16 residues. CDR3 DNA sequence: TGTGCCAGCAGTTTAAGCCTAGCGGGGTACACAGATACGCAGTATTTT. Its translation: CASSLSLAGYTDTQYF.

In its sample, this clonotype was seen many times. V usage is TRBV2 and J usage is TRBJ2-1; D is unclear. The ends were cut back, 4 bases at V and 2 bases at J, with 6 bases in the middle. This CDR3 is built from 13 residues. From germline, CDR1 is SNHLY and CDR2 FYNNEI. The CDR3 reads CASSARAYNEQFF. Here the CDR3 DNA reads TGTGCCAGCAGTGCACGGGCCTACAATGAGCAGTTCTTC.

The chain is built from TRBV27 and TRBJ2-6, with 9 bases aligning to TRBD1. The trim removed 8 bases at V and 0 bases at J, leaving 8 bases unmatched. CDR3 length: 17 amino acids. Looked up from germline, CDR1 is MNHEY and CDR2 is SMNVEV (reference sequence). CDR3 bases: TGTGCCAGCGCCTCGGGACAGGGCCTCTCTGGGGCCAACGTCCTGACTTTC. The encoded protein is CASASGQGLSGANVLTF.

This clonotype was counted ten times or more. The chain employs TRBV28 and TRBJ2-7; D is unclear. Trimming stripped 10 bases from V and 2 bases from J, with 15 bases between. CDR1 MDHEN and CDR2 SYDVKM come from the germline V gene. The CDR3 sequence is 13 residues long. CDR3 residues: CATRDGNTYEQYF. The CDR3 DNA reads TGTGCCACCAGAGACGGAAACACCTACGAGCAGTACTTC. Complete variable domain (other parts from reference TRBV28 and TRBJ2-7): DVKVTQSSRYLVKRTGEKVFLECVQDMDHENMFWYRQDPGLGLRLIYFSYDVKMKEKGDIPEGYSVSREKKERFSLILESASTNQTSMYLCATRDGNTYEQYFGPGTRLTVT.

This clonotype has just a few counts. This CDR3 is CASSPQGQSGGYGYTF. CDR3 coding DNA: TGTGCCAGCAGCCCTCAAGGACAGAGCGGTGGCTATGGCTACACCTTC. The chain combines TRBV9 with TRBJ1-2; a weak D match, TRBD1 (6 bases). The CDR3 covers 16 residues. Germline V gene lookup returns CDR1 SGDLS and CDR2 YYNGEE. Trimming took off 4 bases at V and 4 bases at J, with 20 bases between the two ends. Drawing the rest from reference TRBV9 and TRBJ1-2, the complete variable domain is DSGVTQTPKHLITATGQRVTLRCSPRSGDLSVYWYQQSLDQGLQFLIQYYNGEERAKGNILERFSAQQFPDLHSELNLSSLELGDSALYFCASSPQGQSGGYGYTFGSGTRLTVV.

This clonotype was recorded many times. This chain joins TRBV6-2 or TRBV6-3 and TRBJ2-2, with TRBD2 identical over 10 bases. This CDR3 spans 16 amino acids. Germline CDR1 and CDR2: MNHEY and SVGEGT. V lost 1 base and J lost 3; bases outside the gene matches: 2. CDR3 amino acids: CASSYWGLAYTGELFF. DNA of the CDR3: TGTGCCAGCAGTTACTGGGGACTAGCGTACACCGGGGAGCTGTTTTTT.

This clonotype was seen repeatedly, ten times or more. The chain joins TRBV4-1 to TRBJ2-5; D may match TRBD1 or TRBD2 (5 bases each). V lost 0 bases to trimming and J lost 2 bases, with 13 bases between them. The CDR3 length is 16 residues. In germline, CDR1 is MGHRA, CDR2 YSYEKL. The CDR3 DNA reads TGCGCCAGCAGCCAAGAAGGGACCAGAAATCAAGAGACCCAGTACTTC. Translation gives CASSQEGTRNQETQYF.

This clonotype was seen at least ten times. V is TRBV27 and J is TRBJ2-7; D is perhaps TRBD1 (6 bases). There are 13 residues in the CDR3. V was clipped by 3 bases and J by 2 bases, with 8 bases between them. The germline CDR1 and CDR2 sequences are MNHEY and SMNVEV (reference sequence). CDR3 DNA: TGTGCCAGCAGTTTGGGGGCCACCTACGAGCAGTACTTC. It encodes CASSLGATYEQYF.

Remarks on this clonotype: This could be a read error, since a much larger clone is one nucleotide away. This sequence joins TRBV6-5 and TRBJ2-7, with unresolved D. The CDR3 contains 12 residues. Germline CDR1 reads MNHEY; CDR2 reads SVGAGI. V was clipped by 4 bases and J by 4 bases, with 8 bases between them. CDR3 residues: CASSSVGYEQYF. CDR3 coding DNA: TGTGCCAGCAGTTCCGTAGGTTACGAGCAGTACTTC.

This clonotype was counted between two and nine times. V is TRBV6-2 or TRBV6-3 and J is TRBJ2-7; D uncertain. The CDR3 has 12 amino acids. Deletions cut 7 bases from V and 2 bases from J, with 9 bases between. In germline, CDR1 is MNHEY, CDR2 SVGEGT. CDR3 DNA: TGTGCCAGCACGGAGAATACCTACGAGCAGTACTTC. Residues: CASTENTYEQYF.

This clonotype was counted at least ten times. The CDR3: CAISESPGFTEAFF. DNA of the CDR3: TGTGCCATCAGTGAGTCGCCGGGGTTCACTGAAGCTTTCTTT. The chain combines TRBV10-3 with TRBJ1-1; no firm D call. Trimming stripped 0 bases from V and 4 bases from J, with 9 bases between. Germline lookup yields CDR1 ENHRY and CDR2 SYGVKD. The CDR3 is made up of 14 amino acids.

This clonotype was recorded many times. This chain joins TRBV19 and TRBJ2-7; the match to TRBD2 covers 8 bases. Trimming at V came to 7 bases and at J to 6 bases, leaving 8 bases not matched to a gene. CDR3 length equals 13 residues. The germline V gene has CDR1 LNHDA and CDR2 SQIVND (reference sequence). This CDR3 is CASIGTRNGEQYF. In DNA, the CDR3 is TGTGCCAGTATCGGGACTAGAAATGGCGAGCAGTACTTC.

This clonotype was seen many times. Here the CDR3 reads CASSESHPRWDTEAFF. The DNA of the CDR3 is TGCGCCAGCAGTGAGTCTCATCCGCGATGGGACACTGAAGCTTTCTTT. The chain links TRBV10-2 to TRBJ1-1; no definite D call. V lost 0 bases and J lost 3, with 14 bases in between. Germline lookup yields CDR1 WSHSY and CDR2 SAAADI. There are 16 residues in the CDR3.

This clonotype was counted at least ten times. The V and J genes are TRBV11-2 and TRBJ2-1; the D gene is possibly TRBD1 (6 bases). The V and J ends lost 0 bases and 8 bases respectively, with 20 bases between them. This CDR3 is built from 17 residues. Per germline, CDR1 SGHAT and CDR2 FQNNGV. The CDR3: CASSLEFSAGATDEQFF. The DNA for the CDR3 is TGTGCCAGCAGCTTAGAGTTTTCAGCAGGGGCTACCGATGAGCAGTTCTTC.

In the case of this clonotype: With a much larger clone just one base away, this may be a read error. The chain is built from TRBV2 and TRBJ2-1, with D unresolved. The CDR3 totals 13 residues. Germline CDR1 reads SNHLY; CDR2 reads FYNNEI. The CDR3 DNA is TGTGGCAGCAGCACGACATCTTACAATGAGCAGTTCTTC. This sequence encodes CGSSTTSYNEQFF.

CDR3 DNA: TGCAGCGTTGACGGTTCCGGGGGCTCTGGAAACACCATATATTTT. It specifies CSVDGSGGSGNTIYF. The chain employs TRBV29-1 and TRBJ1-3, with D perhaps TRBD1 (5 bases). CDR3 size: 15 residues. Germline CDR1 SQVTM, CDR2 ANQGSEA. V gave up 3 bases and J gave up 0 bases, with 12 bases separating them.

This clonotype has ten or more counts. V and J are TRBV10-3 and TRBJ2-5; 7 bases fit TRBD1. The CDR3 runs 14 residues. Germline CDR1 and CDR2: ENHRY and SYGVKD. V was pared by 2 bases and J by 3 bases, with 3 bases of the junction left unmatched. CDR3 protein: CAISETGDEETQYF. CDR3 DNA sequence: TGTGCCATCAGTGAGACAGGGGACGAAGAGACCCAGTACTTC.